These T cell receptor beta chains were read from a single sample in a study of radiation and T cells in renal cell carcinoma. The method was immunoSEQ multiplex PCR; TCRdb's version includes in-frame clones alone and lacks a portion of them. The data contain around 100,000 clones, 84% of them singletons. The sample consisted of blood, taken from a patient whose treatment included radiotherapy and nephrectomy. The origin of the receptors is a man aged 60 to 69 with renal cell carcinoma. The CDR3 runs from the conserved cysteine through the conserved F or W. The D gene is left open where the match is weak. The size of a clone is reported for some rows only, either as once, few or many, or as a class for expanded clones.

D gene: TRBD1; clone size: -; J gene: TRBJ2-2; V gene: TRBV6-4; CDR3 DNA: TGTGCCAGCAAAGCCGGGACAGGGTATGCCGGGGAGCTGTTTTTT; CDR3 protein: CASKAGTGYAGELFF
D gene: TRBD1; clone size: -; J gene: TRBJ1-1; V gene: TRBV9; CDR3 DNA: TGTGCCAGCAGCGTAGAACAGGGGGACAACACTGAAGCTTTCTTT; CDR3 protein: CASSVEQGDNTEAFF
D gene: -; clone size: -; J gene: TRBJ2-2; V gene: TRBV7-8; CDR3 DNA: TGTGCCAGCAGCTTAGATCTGACACGCACCGGGGAGCTGTTTTTT; CDR3 protein: CASSLDLTRTGELFF
D gene: -; clone size: -; J gene: TRBJ2-1; V gene: TRBV29-1; CDR3 DNA: TGCAGCGTCCTACTAGGGAATGAGCAGTTCTTC; CDR3 protein: CSVLLGNEQFF
D gene: TRBD2; clone size: -; J gene: TRBJ2-5; V gene: TRBV10-1; CDR3 DNA: TGCGCCAGCAGTGGGCTTAGCGGGAGAGGGGAGACCCAGTACTTC; CDR3 protein: CASSGLSGRGETQYF
D gene: TRBD2; clone size: once; J gene: TRBJ2-5; V gene: TRBV7-2; CDR3 DNA: TGTGCCAGCAGCGAGGGGACTAGCGGGAGAGGTGGAGAGACCCAGTACTTC; CDR3 protein: CASSEGTSGRGGETQYF
D gene: TRBD2; clone size: -; J gene: TRBJ2-1; V gene: TRBV29-1; CDR3 DNA: TGCAGCGTTGAAGGCGGGAGTATCGGTGAGCAGTTCTTC; CDR3 protein: CSVEGGSIGEQFF
D gene: -; clone size: many; J gene: TRBJ2-3; V gene: TRBV30; CDR3 DNA: TGTGCCTGGAGTGTAATGGGACAAATTGATACGCAGTATTTT; CDR3 protein: CAWSVMGQIDTQYF
D gene: -; clone size: -; J gene: TRBJ1-5; V gene: TRBV5-4; CDR3 DNA: TGTGCCAGCAGCTTTAGTCCATCTAGCAATCAGCCCCAGCATTTT; CDR3 protein: CASSFSPSSNQPQHF
D gene: TRBD2; clone size: once; J gene: TRBJ2-7; V gene: TRBV6-5; CDR3 DNA: TGTGCCAGCAGTTTCCGACTAGCGGGAGGTGAGCAGTACTTC; CDR3 protein: CASSFRLAGGEQYF
D gene: -; clone size: -; J gene: TRBJ1-5; V gene: TRBV28; CDR3 DNA: TGTGCCAGCAGTAGACAGTCCGGTCAGCCCCAGCATTTT; CDR3 protein: CASSRQSGQPQHF
D gene: TRBD1; clone size: -; J gene: TRBJ2-5; V gene: TRBV5-1; CDR3 DNA: TGCGCCAGCAGCTTGGGACAGGGGATGGGGGAGACCCAGTACTTC; CDR3 protein: CASSLGQGMGETQYF
D gene: -; clone size: -; J gene: TRBJ1-5; V gene: TRBV10-3; CDR3 DNA: TGTGCCATCAGTGACGGCAGGGGTGGCAATCAGCCCCAGCATTTT; CDR3 protein: CAISDGRGGNQPQHF
D gene: TRBD1; clone size: -; J gene: TRBJ1-2; V gene: TRBV18; CDR3 DNA: TGTGCCAGCTCTTTCCGGGACAGGGGGCTAGGTGGCTACACCTTC; CDR3 protein: CASSFRDRGLGGYTF
D gene: -; clone size: -; J gene: TRBJ1-4; V gene: TRBV30; CDR3 DNA: TGTGCCTGGGCGGGTGGGGCTAATGAAAAACTGTTTTTT; CDR3 protein: CAWAGGANEKLFF
D gene: -; clone size: -; J gene: TRBJ2-3; V gene: TRBV4-3; CDR3 DNA: TGCGCCAGCAGCCACGGGTCACAGGATGGTACAGATACGCAGTATTTT; CDR3 protein: CASSHGSQDGTDTQYF
D gene: -; clone size: -; J gene: TRBJ2-7; V gene: TRBV9; CDR3 DNA: TGTGCCAGCAGCGTAGATCTGGGGACCTACGAGCAGTACTTC; CDR3 protein: CASSVDLGTYEQYF
D gene: -; clone size: once; J gene: TRBJ2-5; V gene: TRBV25-1; CDR3 DNA: TGTGCCAGCAGTGACCTTTTGGCCCAAGAGACCCAGTACTTC; CDR3 protein: CASSDLLAQETQYF
D gene: TRBD1; clone size: -; J gene: TRBJ2-1; V gene: TRBV27; CDR3 DNA: TGTGCCAGCAGATACGGGACAGGGGACTACAATGAGCAGTTCTTC; CDR3 protein: CASRYGTGDYNEQFF
D gene: -; clone size: -; J gene: TRBJ2-7; V gene: TRBV20-1; CDR3 DNA: TGCAGTTCCGGGGCTGACGAGCAGTACTTC; CDR3 protein: CSSGADEQYF
D gene: -; clone size: -; J gene: TRBJ2-4; V gene: TRBV13; CDR3 DNA: TGTGCCAGCAGCTTAGGAGCGAGGGGGGACATTCAGTACTTC; CDR3 protein: CASSLGARGDIQYF
D gene: TRBD2; clone size: -; J gene: TRBJ2-3; V gene: TRBV9; CDR3 DNA: TGTGCCAGCAGCGTACGGACTAGGAGCACAGATACGCAGTATTTT; CDR3 protein: CASSVRTRSTDTQYF
D gene: TRBD1; clone size: -; J gene: TRBJ2-7; V gene: TRBV2; CDR3 DNA: TGTGCCAGCAGTGCTTCAGGGGGCTGGTACGAGCAGTACTTC; CDR3 protein: CASSASGGWYEQYF
D gene: -; clone size: -; J gene: TRBJ1-5; V gene: TRBV19; CDR3 DNA: TGTGCCAGTAAAATTGGGTCGAACCAAGGAAGCTATAGCAATCAGCCCCAGCATTTT; CDR3 protein: CASKIGSNQGSYSNQPQHF
D gene: TRBD2; clone size: -; J gene: TRBJ2-2; V gene: TRBV5-1; CDR3 DNA: TGCGCCAGCAGCTTGGAGGGGTCGACTAGCGGCCAGAACACCGGGGAGCTGTTTTTT; CDR3 protein: CASSLEGSTSGQNTGELFF
D gene: TRBD2; clone size: -; J gene: TRBJ2-3; V gene: TRBV5-1; CDR3 DNA: TGCGCCAGCAGCCGGACTAGCGGGAGAGGGGATACGCAGTATTTT; CDR3 protein: CASSRTSGRGDTQYF
D gene: TRBD2; clone size: -; J gene: TRBJ2-2; V gene: TRBV5-1; CDR3 DNA: TGCGCCAGCAGCTCCCGGACTAGCGGGAGGTTAACCGGGGAGCTGTTTTTT; CDR3 protein: CASSSRTSGRLTGELFF
D gene: -; clone size: -; J gene: TRBJ2-7; V gene: TRBV5-1; CDR3 DNA: TGCGCCAGCAGCTTGGGGGTTAATTACGAGCAGTACTTC; CDR3 protein: CASSLGVNYEQYF
D gene: -; clone size: once; J gene: TRBJ2-3; V gene: TRBV5-1; CDR3 DNA: TGCGCCAGCAGCGCCGCTGACGGAGGGGGCACAGATACGCAGTATTTT; CDR3 protein: CASSAADGGGTDTQYF